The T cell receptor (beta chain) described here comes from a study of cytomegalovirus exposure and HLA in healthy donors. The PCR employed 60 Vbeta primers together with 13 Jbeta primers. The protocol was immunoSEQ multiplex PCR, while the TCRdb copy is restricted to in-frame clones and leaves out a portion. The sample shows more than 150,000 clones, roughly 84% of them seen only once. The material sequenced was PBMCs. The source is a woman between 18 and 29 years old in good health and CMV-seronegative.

The CDR3 reads CASSAIWASANYGYTF. The CDR3 coding sequence is TGTGCCAGCAGTGCAATTTGGGCCTCAGCTAACTATGGCTACACCTTC. The rearrangement joins TRBV27 to TRBJ1-2; no clear D gene. V was cut by 5 bases and J by 0 bases, with 16 bases left in between. Germline V gene sequence: CDR1 MNHEY, CDR2 SMNVEV (reference sequence). This CDR3 comprises 16 residues.